This TCR beta chain emerged from a study of shared clonotypes between healthy human individuals. Libraries were prepared by immunoSEQ multiplex PCR; TCRdb keeps only in-frame clonotypes and omits some of them. The data contain 900,000 to 1,200,000 clones, approximately 80% of them singletons. J was trimmed by 3 bases and V by 1 base; bases with no gene match: 9. CDR3 length: 18 amino acids. Looked up from germline, CDR1 is SGHTA and CDR2 is FQGNSA. Sequencing was carried out using memory CD4+ T cells from PBMCs. The subset is: CD45RA-negative fraction. This TCR came from a man in his late teens or twenties in good health. Some clones in this sample may be carry-over from other donors' samples. The J gene is TRBJ2-7, the V gene TRBV7-2; 13 bases map to TRBD2. The DNA for the CDR3 is TGTGCCAGCAGCTTAGGGGGACTAGCGGGGCTCACTTTCTACGAGCAGTACTTC. Residues: CASSLGGLAGLTFYEQYF.